The entry below describes one T cell receptor beta chain. Using immunoSEQ multiplex PCR, the repertoire was profiled, and TCRdb retains in-frame clones only, with some absent. The sample has about 580,000 clones, 95% to 98% seen once; the top ten hold roughly 0.29%. In the naive CD8 group, cells lacked CD45RO and were positively selected for CCR7, so terminally differentiated effector memory CD45RA+ cells were left out. The source of the sample is a study of shared clonotypes between healthy human individuals. This CDR3 has 16 amino acids. V was pared by 0 bases and J by 7 bases, with 10 bases of the junction left unmatched. Germline CDR1 reads SGHRS; CDR2 reads YFSETQ.

Material for sequencing was naive CD8+ T cells sorted from blood. The chain recombines TRBV5-1 with TRBJ1-2, with TRBD1 identical over 9 bases. The receptor was isolated from a man between 25 and 39 years old in good health. CDR3 region: CASSLVFRDRETGYTF. The DNA for the CDR3 is TGCGCCAGCAGCTTGGTATTCCGGGACAGGGAAACTGGCTACACCTTC.